This T cell receptor (beta chain) was identified in a study of technical replicates of blood from several donors. Trimming removed 4 bases at V and 8 bases at J, with 11 bases between. Germline V CDR1 and CDR2: SGHAT, FQNNGV. This CDR3 is 12 amino acids long. Clones were read by immunoSEQ multiplex PCR, and TCRdb kept only the in-frame ones, dropping some. The repertoire holds about 83,000 clones, with approximately 92% as singletons. The clonotype was recovered from a human donor in good health. The sample was T cells isolated from PBMCs. The chain joins TRBV11-2 to TRBJ1-2; D is perhaps TRBD1 (6 bases). This chain's CDR3 is CASSSLQGGYTF. The CDR3, as DNA: TGTGCCAGCAGCTCCCTCCAGGGGGGCTACACCTTC. Combining the CDR3 with reference TRBV11-2 and TRBJ1-2 gives the whole variable domain EAGVAQSPRYKIIEKRQSVAFWCNPISGHATLYWYQQILGQGPKLLIQFQNNGVVDDSQLPKDRFSAERLKGVDSTLKIQPAKLEDSAVYLCASSSLQGGYTFGSGTRLTVV.